The entry below gives a single T cell receptor (beta chain) sequence along with its context. What it binds is unknown. The data derive from a study of T-cell memory formation after mild COVID-19. Study observations and caveats: That cross-reactive memory joined was suggested by some responding clones appearing in pre-infection memory.

This CDR3 comprises 16 residues. Germline V gene sequence: CDR1 SGHTA, CDR2 FQGNSA. V trimming: 0 bases; J trimming: 4 bases; junction bases outside the gene matches: 6. TCRdb re-called the 5' RACE reads through MiXCR, storing one row per CDR3 protein. The sample shows just over 350,000 distinct CDR3 sequences, around 15% of them seen only once. The chain joins TRBV7-2 to TRBJ2-5; 9 bases line up with TRBD2. Specimen: PBMCs or a T cell subset sorted from them (not recorded which). The sequence came from a man aged 18 to 29 who had mild COVID-19 (a few samples of this study predate the infection). Cell type and time point are not known. For the CDR3, the DNA is TGTGCCAGCAGCTTAGCTAGCGGGGGTAGGGTAGAGACCCAGTACTTC. Its protein product is CASSLASGGRVETQYF.